These 14 T cell receptor beta chains originate from one sample sequenced in a study of OX40 agonist ivuxolimab in advanced cancers. Receptor amplification or capture employed the immunoSEQ multiplex PCR assay. This immuneACCESS table, as held by TCRdb, lists in-frame sequences with V and J called but not all clones. Of the missing ones, under half trace to an unresolved V gene in checked studies; the others have no known cause. This sample is represented by tens of thousands of clones; 85% to 90% of them were singletons. Of the sample, roughly 1.8% is held by the ten largest clones. The input for sequencing was CD4+ or CD8+ T cells sorted from blood, taken in a trial of the OX40 agonist ivuxolimab. These receptors were taken from an adult with an advanced solid tumor such as melanoma, head and neck, liver or kidney cancer.

The J gene is TRBJ1-1, the V gene TRBV19; a possible D gene is TRBD1 (5 bases). Germline V gives CDR1 LNHDA, CDR2 SQIVND (reference sequence). This CDR3 has 17 amino acids. The V gene lost 4 bases and the J gene lost 1 base, with 19 bases spanning the gap. The CDR3: CASSTHPYGGKNTEAFF. As DNA, the CDR3 is TGTGCCAGTAGTACCCATCCCTACGGGGGAAAGAACACTGAAGCTTTCTTT. Full variable domain (rest looked up from reference TRBV19 and TRBJ1-1): DGGITQSPKYLFRKEGQNVTLSCEQNLNHDAMYWYRQDPGQGLRLIYYSQIVNDFQKGDIAEGYSVSREKKESFPLTVTSAQKNPTAFYLCASSTHPYGGKNTEAFFGQGTRLTVV.

The chain has TRBV29-1 and TRBJ1-1; TRBD1 agrees at 10 bases. Looked up from germline, CDR1 is SQVTM and CDR2 is ANQGSEA. Unmatched junction bases numbered 2, after V lost 6 bases and J lost 1 base. CDR3 length: 13 residues. The CDR3 coding sequence is TGCAGCGTCGACAGGGGGCCGAACACTGAAGCTTTCTTT. The encoded protein is CSVDRGPNTEAFF.

V and J are TRBV10-3 and TRBJ2-7, with D possibly being TRBD1 (6 bases). The germline V gene has CDR1 ENHRY and CDR2 SYGVKD. The CDR3 spans 14 residues. With 6 bases removed from V and 3 bases from J, the gap between germline ends came to 15 bases. In DNA form, the CDR3 reads TGTGCCATCAGGGGTTCCGGGACAAACTACGAGCAGTACTTC. It codes for CAIRGSGTNYEQYF.

This clone was detected a few times. The V call is TRBV19, the J call TRBJ2-7; weak D call: TRBD2 (7 bases). Trimming left V 1 base short and J 7 bases short, with 14 bases between. Looked up from germline, CDR1 is LNHDA and CDR2 is SQIVND (reference sequence). CDR3 length equals 14 residues. Here the CDR3 DNA reads TGTGCCAGTAGTATAGTCGCGGGGGCTGGAGAGCAGTACGTC. Its translation is CASSIVAGAGEQYV.

This clone showed up just a few times. V usage is TRBV7-8 and J usage is TRBJ1-2, with D unclear. CDR3 length: 16 amino acids. CDR1 and CDR2 (germline): SGHVS, FQNEAQ. V lost 5 bases and J 5 bases, leaving 21 bases between the germline ends. CDR3 DNA sequence: TGTGCCAGCAGCCGACTCAATGACCATATAATGTATGGCTACACCTTC. Translation: CASSRLNDHIMYGYTF.

This chain joins TRBV5-1 and TRBJ2-3; D may be TRBD1 or TRBD2 (5 bases each). The CDR3 is 17 residues long. V lost 2 bases, J lost 2 bases, and 18 bases lay in between. CDR1 is SGHRS and CDR2 is YFSETQ in the germline V gene. The CDR3 DNA reads as TGCGCCAGCAGCTTAGGAAGGAGGACAACTTACACAGATACGCAGTATTTT. Protein sequence: CASSLGRRTTYTDTQYF.

The V and J genes are TRBV10-1 and TRBJ2-2; 8 nucleotides agree with TRBD2. J was trimmed by 3 bases and V by 3 bases; bases with no gene match: 12. The CDR3 extends over 18 amino acids. CDR1 and CDR2 (germline): WNHNN, SYGVQD (reference sequence). The CDR3 nucleotides read TGCGCCAGCAGTGACTCTCGCGGGGGGCCAAAGGACACCGGGGAGCTGTTTTTT. It encodes CASSDSRGGPKDTGELFF.

This chain uses TRBV4-2 with TRBJ1-4, with D hard to call. This CDR3 is built from 14 residues. V gave up 0 bases and J gave up 8 bases, with 10 bases separating them. Germline CDR1 reads LGHNA; CDR2 reads YNFKEQ. The CDR3 bases are TGTGCCAGCAGCCAAGATCGGGGAGGAGAAAAACTGTTTTTT. Protein sequence: CASSQDRGGEKLFF.

The chain uses TRBV6-5 and TRBJ1-4, with D maybe TRBD1 (6 bases). The V end lost 6 bases, the J end lost 5 bases, and 16 bases lay between the germline ends. This CDR3 contains 15 residues. Germline values: CDR1 MNHEY, CDR2 SVGAGI. The CDR3 here is CASSDTGTSNEKLFF. CDR3 sequence (DNA): TGTGCCAGCAGCGATACCGGGACAAGCAATGAAAAACTGTTTTTT.

V is TRBV27 and J is TRBJ1-4; 8 bases are shared with TRBD1. V gave up 6 bases and J gave up 6 bases; unmatched junction bases: 9. CDR3 length equals 15 residues. Germline assignment: CDR1 MNHEY and CDR2 SMNVEV (reference sequence). This chain's CDR3 is CASRPDRGIDEKLFF. For the CDR3, the DNA is TGTGCCAGCAGGCCCGACAGGGGTATTGATGAAAAACTGTTTTTT.

CDR3 in amino acids: CASSLLNEQFF. CDR3 sequence (DNA): TGTGCCAGCAGCTTATTGAATGAGCAGTTCTTC. V is TRBV7-2 and J is TRBJ2-1; D unresolved. Germline lookup yields CDR1 SGHTA and CDR2 FQGNSA. CDR3 size: 11 residues. V lost 2 bases, J lost 7 bases, and 3 bases lay in between.

The chain employs TRBV6-1 and TRBJ2-1, with D possibly matching TRBD1 (7 bases). This CDR3 contains 11 residues. The germline V gene has CDR1 MNHNS and CDR2 SASEGT. Trimming pared 8 bases from V and 15 bases from J, leaving 17 bases between. The CDR3 region has the DNA TGTGCCAGCCGTCAGGGGGACTCGACGTTCTTC. This gives the protein CASRQGDSTFF.

This clone is termed medium-sized. The rearrangement links TRBV9 to TRBJ1-2, with D possibly matching TRBD1 (5 bases). Germline CDR1 reads SGDLS; CDR2 reads YYNGEE. CDR3 size: 12 residues. Trimming stripped 0 bases from V and 9 bases from J, with 9 bases between. DNA of the CDR3: TGTGCCAGCAGCGTAGAGGACACCCGCTACACCTTC. It encodes CASSVEDTRYTF.

The chain links TRBV7-8 to TRBJ2-5; 8 bases line up with TRBD2. The germline V gene encodes CDR1 SGHVS and CDR2 FQNEAQ. The CDR3 is made up of 16 amino acids. V lost 3 bases and J lost 2; bases outside the gene matches: 8. CDR3 loop: CASSFSWRGEQETQYF. The CDR3 DNA is TGTGCCAGCAGCTTTAGCTGGCGGGGGGAGCAAGAGACCCAGTACTTC.